This TCR beta chain was captured by sequencing in a study of blood T cell repertoires in COVID-19. The CDR3 totals 12 residues, both ends included. Sequenced by immunoSEQ multiplex PCR; TCRdb stores in-frame clones only, minus some. This sample yields about 170,000 clones, of which around nine tenths are seen a single time; under 3.5% belongs to the top ten. Comment on this clone: No DNA is shown, since the ends of the CDR3 on it are uncertain; the CDR3 is the one TCRdb lists.

The clonotype was recovered from an older man with acute or convalescent COVID-19. Sequencing was done on a sample of peripheral blood. The rearrangement joins TRBV21-1 to TRBJ1-3; the table's D call TRBD1 went unverified against the DNA. TRBV21-1 is annotated as a pseudogene. The CDR3 loop is CANWGLGNTIYF.